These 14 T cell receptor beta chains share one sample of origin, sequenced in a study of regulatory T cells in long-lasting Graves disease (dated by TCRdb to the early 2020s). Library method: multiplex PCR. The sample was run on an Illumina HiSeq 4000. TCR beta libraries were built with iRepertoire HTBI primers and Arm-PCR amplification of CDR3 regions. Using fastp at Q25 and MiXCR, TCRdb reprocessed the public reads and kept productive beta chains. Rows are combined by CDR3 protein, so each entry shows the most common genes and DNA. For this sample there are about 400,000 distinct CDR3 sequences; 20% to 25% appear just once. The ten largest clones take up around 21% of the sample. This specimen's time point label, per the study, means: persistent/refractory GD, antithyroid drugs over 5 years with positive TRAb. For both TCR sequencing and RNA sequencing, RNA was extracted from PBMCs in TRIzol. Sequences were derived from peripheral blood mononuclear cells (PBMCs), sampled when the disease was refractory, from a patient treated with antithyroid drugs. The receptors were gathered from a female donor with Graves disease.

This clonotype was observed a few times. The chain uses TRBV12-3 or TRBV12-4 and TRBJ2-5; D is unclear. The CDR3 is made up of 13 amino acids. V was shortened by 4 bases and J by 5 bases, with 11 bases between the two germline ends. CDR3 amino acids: CASSYSRRETQYF. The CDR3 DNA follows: TGTGCCAGCAGTTATAGCCGACGGGAGACCCAGTACTTC.

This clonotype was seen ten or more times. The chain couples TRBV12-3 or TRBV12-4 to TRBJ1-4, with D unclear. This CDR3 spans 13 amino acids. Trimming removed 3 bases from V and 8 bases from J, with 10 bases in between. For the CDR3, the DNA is TGTGCCAGCAGTTTTAATGCAGGAGAAAAACTGTTTTTT. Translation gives CASSFNAGEKLFF.

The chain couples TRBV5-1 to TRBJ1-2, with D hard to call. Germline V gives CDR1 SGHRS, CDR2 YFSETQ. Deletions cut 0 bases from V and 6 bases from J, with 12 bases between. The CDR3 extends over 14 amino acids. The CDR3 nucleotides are TGCGCCAGCAGCTTGGTTTCCGTTTCGGATGGCTACACCTTC. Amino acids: CASSLVSVSDGYTF.

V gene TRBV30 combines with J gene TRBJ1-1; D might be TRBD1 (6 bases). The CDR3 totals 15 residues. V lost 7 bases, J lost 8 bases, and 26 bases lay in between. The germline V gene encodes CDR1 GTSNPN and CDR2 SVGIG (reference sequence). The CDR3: CAYEGDWPTGHEAFF. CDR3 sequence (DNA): TGTGCCTACGAAGGGGACTGGCCAACGGGACACGAAGCTTTCTTT.

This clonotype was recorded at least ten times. The CDR3 loop is CASSSSGIPEAFF. CDR3 nucleotides: TGTGCCAGCAGCTCATCAGGGATCCCTGAAGCTTTCTTT. V and J are TRBV11-2 and TRBJ1-1; maybe TRBD1 (5 bases). Per the germline V gene, CDR1 is SGHAT and CDR2 is FQNNGV. V was trimmed by 4 bases and J by 6 bases, leaving 12 bases between them. The CDR3 sequence is 13 residues long.

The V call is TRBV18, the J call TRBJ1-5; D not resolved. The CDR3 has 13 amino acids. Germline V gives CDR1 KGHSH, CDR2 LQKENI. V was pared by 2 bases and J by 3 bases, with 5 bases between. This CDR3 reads CASSPKSNQPQHF. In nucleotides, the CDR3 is TGTGCCAGCTCACCAAAGTCCAATCAGCCCCAGCATTTT.

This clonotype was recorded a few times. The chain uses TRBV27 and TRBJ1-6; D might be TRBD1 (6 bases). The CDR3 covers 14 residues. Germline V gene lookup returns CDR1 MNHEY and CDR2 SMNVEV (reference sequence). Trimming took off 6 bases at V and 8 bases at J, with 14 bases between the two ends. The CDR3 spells CASRRGAFDSPLHF. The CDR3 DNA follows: TGTGCCAGCAGGCGGGGGGCCTTTGATTCACCCCTCCACTTT.

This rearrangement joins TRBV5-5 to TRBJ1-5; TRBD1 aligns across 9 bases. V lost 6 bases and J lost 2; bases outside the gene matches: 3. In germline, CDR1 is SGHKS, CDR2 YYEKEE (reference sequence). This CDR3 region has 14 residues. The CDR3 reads CASNRQGGNQPQHF. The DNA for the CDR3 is TGTGCCAGCAACAGACAGGGGGGCAATCAGCCCCAGCATTTT.

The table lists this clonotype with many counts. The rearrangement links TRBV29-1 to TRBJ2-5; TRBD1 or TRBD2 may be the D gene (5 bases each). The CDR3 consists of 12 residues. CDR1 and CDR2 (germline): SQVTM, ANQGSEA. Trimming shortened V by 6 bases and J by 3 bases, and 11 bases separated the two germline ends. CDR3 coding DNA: TGCAGCGTAATTTGGGGGAAAGAGACCCAGTACTTC. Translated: CSVIWGKETQYF.

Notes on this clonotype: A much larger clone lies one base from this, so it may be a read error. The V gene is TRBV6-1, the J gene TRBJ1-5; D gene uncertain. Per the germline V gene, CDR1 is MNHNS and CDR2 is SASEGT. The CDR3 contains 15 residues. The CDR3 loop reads CASSGWENSSQPQHF. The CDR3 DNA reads TGTGCCAGCAGTGGATGGGAGAATAGCAGTCAGCCCCAGCATTTT.

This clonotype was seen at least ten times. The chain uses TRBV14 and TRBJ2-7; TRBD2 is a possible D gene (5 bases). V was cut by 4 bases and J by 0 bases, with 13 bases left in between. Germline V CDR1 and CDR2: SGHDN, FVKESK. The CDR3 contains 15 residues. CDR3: CASSRLTTDSYEQYF. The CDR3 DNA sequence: TGTGCCAGCAGCCGGTTGACTACCGACTCCTACGAGCAGTACTTC.

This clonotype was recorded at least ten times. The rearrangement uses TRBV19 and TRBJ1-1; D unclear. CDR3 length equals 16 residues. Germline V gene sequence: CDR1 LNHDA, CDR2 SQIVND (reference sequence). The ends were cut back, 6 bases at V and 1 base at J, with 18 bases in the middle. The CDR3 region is CASSPQAQRGNTEAFF. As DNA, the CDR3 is TGTGCCAGTAGCCCCCAGGCTCAAAGAGGGAACACTGAAGCTTTCTTT.

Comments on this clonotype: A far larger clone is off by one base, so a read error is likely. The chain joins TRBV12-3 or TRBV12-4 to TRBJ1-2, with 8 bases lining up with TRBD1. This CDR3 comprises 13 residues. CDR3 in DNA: TGTGCCTGCAGTTTACAGGGGGGCTATGGCTACACCTTC. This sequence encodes CACSLQGGYGYTF.

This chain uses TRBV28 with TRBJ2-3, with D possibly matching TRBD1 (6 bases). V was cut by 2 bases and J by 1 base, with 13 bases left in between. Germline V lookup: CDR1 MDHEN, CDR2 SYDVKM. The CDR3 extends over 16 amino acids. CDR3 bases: TGTGCCAGCAGTTTAGCGAGATACAGGGGCACAGATACGCAGTATTTT. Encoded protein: CASSLARYRGTDTQYF.